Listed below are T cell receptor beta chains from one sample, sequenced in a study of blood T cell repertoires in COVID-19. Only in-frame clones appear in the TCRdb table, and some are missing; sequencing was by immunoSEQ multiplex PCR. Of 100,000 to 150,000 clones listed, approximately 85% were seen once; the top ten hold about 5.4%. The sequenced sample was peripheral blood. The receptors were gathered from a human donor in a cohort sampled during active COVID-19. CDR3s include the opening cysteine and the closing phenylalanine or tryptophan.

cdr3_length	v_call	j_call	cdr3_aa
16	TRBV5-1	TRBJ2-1	CASSLVVGGRYNEQFF
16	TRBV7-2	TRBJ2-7	CASSSRGGTGGIEQYF
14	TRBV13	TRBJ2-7	CASSFSQRSREQYF
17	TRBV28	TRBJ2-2	CASTIPPGTGRLGELFF
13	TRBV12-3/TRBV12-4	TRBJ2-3	CASSFSGGDTQYF
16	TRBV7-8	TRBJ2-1	CASSGGSGTSYNEQFF
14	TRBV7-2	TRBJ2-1	CASSVVSVYNEQFF
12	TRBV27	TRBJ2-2	CASSLAAGELFF
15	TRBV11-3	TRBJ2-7	CASSLSATGPYEQYF
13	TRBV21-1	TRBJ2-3	CASSVLGTDTQYF
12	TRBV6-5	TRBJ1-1	CASRTGSAEAFF
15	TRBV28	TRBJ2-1	CASSYQSGGNNEQFF
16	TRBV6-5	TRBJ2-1	CASSSYTSGAYNEQFF
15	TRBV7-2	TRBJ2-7	CASSFGTGSLYEQYF
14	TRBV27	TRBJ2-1	CASSIRTLYNEQFF
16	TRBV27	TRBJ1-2	CASSLMGQGTNYGYTF
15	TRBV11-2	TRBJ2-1	CASSLEGSSYNEQFF
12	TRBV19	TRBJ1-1	CASSHQGLRAFF
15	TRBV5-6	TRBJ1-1	CASSLRAGGHTEAFF
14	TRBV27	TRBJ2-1	CASSNRGRQNEQFF
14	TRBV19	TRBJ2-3	CASSISGRTDTQYF
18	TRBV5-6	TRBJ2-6	CASSLGAGHQSGANVLTF
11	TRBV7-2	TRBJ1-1	CASSFRSGAFF
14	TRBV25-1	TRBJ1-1	CASSEFNVNTEAFF
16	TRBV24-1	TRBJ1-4	CATSAGQGDFDEKLFF
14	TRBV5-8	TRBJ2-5	CASSLVAVQETQYF
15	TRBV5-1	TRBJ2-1	CASSPSSGRINEQFF